The present entry profiles one T cell receptor beta chain with its context. The target antigen is unknown. Trimming left V 7 bases short and J 0 bases short, with 15 bases between. The CDR3 is made up of 16 amino acids. Germline lookup yields CDR1 MNHEY and CDR2 SMNVEV (reference sequence). These data are taken from a study of cytomegalovirus exposure and HLA in healthy donors. Study-wide context: The study placed around 80% of its approximately 400 genotyped donors in the Caucasian-associated ancestry cluster.

The PCR contained 60 Vbeta and 13 Jbeta primers. Sequencing was performed with immunoSEQ multiplex PCR; in TCRdb, only in-frame clones are kept and a portion is missing. The table has roughly 170,000 clones, 70% to 80% seen once. Study observations and caveats: Owing to their indistinguishability, certain V segments, notably TRBV6-2 and TRBV6-3, were excluded. In a later analysis, at a false discovery rate of 0.05, 16,951 TCR beta sequences matched HLA alleles.

The source of this sequence is a man aged 25-45 years in good health and CMV-seronegative. The sequenced sample consisted of PBMCs. The chain carries TRBV27 and TRBJ2-2, with a possible D match to TRBD1 (6 bases). CDR3 sequence reads: CASTKRTATNTGELFF. In nucleotides, the CDR3 is TGTGCCAGCACCAAAAGGACAGCTACGAACACCGGGGAGCTGTTTTTT.